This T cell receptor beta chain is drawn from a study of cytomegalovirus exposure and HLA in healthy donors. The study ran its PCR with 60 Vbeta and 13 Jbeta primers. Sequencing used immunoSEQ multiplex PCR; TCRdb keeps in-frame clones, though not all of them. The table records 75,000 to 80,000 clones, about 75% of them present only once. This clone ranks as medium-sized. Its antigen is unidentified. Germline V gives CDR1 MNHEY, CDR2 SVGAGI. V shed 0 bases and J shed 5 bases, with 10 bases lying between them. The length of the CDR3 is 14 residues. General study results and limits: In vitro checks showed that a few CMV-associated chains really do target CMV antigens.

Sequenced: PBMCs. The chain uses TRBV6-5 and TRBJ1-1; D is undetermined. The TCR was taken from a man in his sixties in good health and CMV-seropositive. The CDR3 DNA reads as TGTGCCAGCAGTTACTCCCAACTAGGAACTGAAGCTTTCTTT. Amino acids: CASSYSQLGTEAFF.